The T cell receptor (beta chain) under discussion was sequenced for a study of T cell responses to AZD1222 COVID-19 vaccine. Study outcomes and limitations: After the peak T cell response, and only then, were repertoires sampled. Across the whole spike, CD4 TCRs peaked at regions 160-218 and 743-854. An increase in Spike-specific TCR breadth and depth was observed after two AZD1222 doses.

TCRdb keeps only in-frame clones here, not all; method: immunoSEQ multiplex PCR. The sample has about 120,000 clones; roughly 84% are singletons. This clone was counted once. Its antigen is unknown. This specimen consisted of peripheral blood, obtained on day 0 of AZD1222 vaccination. This clonotype originated in an adult in good health.

CDR3 in amino acids: CATVSLDEQFF. CDR3 nucleotide sequence: TGTGCCACCGTAAGTTTGGATGAGCAGTTCTTC. This chain connects TRBV6-5 to TRBJ2-1; D remains ambiguous. Germline-derived CDR1 and CDR2 are MNHEY and SVGAGI. V was clipped by 10 bases and J by 8 bases, with 12 bases between them. The CDR3 totals 11 residues.